The T cell receptor (beta chain) under discussion was sequenced for a study of blood T cells in healthy people across ages. Primers used in a second PCR of roughly 6 to 11 cycles were a sample-barcoded 5' primer and a J-beta primer mix. TCRdb redid the calling of the 5' RACE reads with MiXCR, one entry per CDR3 protein. The sample includes 1.2 million to 1.5 million distinct CDR3 sequences, 35% to 45% of them seen just once. The specimen was blood. The TCR originated in a young woman in good health.

The DNA for the CDR3 is TGTGCCAGCAGCCCCGTAGCGGCCAATGAGCAGTTCTTC. Translation gives CASSPVAANEQFF. This rearrangement joins TRBV7-7 to TRBJ2-1; tentative D call: TRBD2 (6 bases). V gave up 5 bases and J gave up 6 bases, with 11 bases separating them. Germline CDR1 SSHAT, CDR2 FNYEAQ (reference sequence). This CDR3 spans 13 amino acids.